The 23 T cell receptor beta chains presented below share a single source sample, sequenced in a study of blood T cell repertoires in COVID-19. Profiling relied on immunoSEQ multiplex PCR, and the TCRdb table lists in-frame clones only, not all of them. The table includes tens of thousands of clones, around 80% detected once. The sequenced material came from peripheral blood. The receptor set was obtained from a man in his 70s with acute or convalescent COVID-19.

Here the CDR3 DNA reads TGTGCCAGCACCAGACAGAAACACTATGGCTACACCTTC. This translates into CASTRQKHYGYTF. V is TRBV12-3 or TRBV12-4 and J is TRBJ1-2; D may be TRBD1 (5 bases). The V end was cut by 7 bases, the J end by 3 bases, with 12 bases between. The CDR3 contains 13 residues.

V is TRBV3-1 (or the pseudogene TRBV3-2) and J is TRBJ1-2, with TRBD1 matching over 7 bases. Unmatched junction bases numbered 7, after V lost 4 bases and J lost 2 bases. The CDR3 spans 15 residues. Per the germline V gene, CDR1 is LGHDT and CDR2 is YNNKEL (reference sequence). CDR3 nucleotide sequence: TGTGCCAGCAGCCGCCTCACAGGGGCCAACTATGGCTACACCTTC. This codes for CASSRLTGANYGYTF.

This clone was seen a single time. The CDR3 sequence is CASSQQGNSYNEQFF. In DNA form, the CDR3 reads TGCGCCAGCAGCCAACAGGGGAACTCCTACAATGAGCAGTTCTTC. This rearrangement joins TRBV4-1 to TRBJ2-1; D is possibly TRBD1 (6 bases). CDR3 length: 15 amino acids. Germline V gene data show CDR1 as MGHRA and CDR2 as YSYEKL. V was pared by 2 bases and J by 0 bases, with 8 bases between.

The rearrangement joins TRBV30 to TRBJ2-5; the D is unclear. Germline values: CDR1 GTSNPN, CDR2 SVGIG (reference sequence). The CDR3 extends over 13 amino acids. V was trimmed by 1 base and J by 7 bases, leaving 13 bases between them. CDR3 residues: CAWSASMTGTQYF. DNA of the CDR3: TGTGCCTGGAGTGCCAGTATGACGGGGACCCAGTACTTC.

The chain couples TRBV27 to TRBJ1-1; tentatively, D is TRBD1 (5 bases). There are 18 residues in the CDR3. The germline gives CDR1 MNHEY, CDR2 SMNVEV (reference sequence). Trimming shortened V by 2 bases and J by 0 bases, and 19 bases separated the two germline ends. The CDR3 here is CASSLKGAQSNMNTEAFF. The CDR3 bases are TGTGCCAGCAGTTTAAAAGGGGCTCAGAGTAACATGAACACTGAAGCTTTCTTT.

This clone came up a few times. This chain connects TRBV6-1 to TRBJ1-5; D ambiguous. The CDR3 length is 16 residues. Trimming stripped 4 bases from V and 5 bases from J, with 18 bases between. Germline loops: CDR1 MNHNS, CDR2 SASEGT. The CDR3 bases are TGTGCCAGCAGTGGAGCCACGAAAGCTACCGATCAGCCCCAGCATTTT. This translates into CASSGATKATDQPQHF.

In its sample, this clone was seen a few times. The chain is built from TRBV2 and TRBJ1-5; D might be TRBD1 (6 bases). The germline V and J ends were trimmed by 6 bases and 0 bases, with 9 bases remaining between them. CDR3 length: 14 amino acids. CDR1 is SNHLY, CDR2 FYNNEI, per germline. The CDR3 reads CASSRQDSNQPQHF. Written as DNA, the CDR3 is TGTGCCAGCAGCAGACAGGATAGCAATCAGCCCCAGCATTTT.

The chain has TRBV10-1 and TRBJ2-7, with 7 bases identical to TRBD2. The CDR3 has 14 amino acids. Germline CDR1 and CDR2: WNHNN and SYGVQD (reference sequence). Trimming took 3 bases from V and 5 from J; bases not matched to a gene: 7. DNA of the CDR3: TGCGCCAGCAGTGATCAGGGAGGGAGTGACGAGCAGTACTTC. It is translated as CASSDQGGSDEQYF.

This chain joins TRBV29-1 and TRBJ2-7; 10 nucleotides agree with TRBD1. This CDR3 spans 14 amino acids. CDR1 and CDR2 (germline): SQVTM, ANQGSEA. Germline trimming cut 7 bases from V and 7 bases from J; bases unmatched to any gene: 13. DNA of the CDR3: TGCAGCGCCGGGACAGGGGCCACCCTTGGTGAGCAGTACTTC. Its protein product is CSAGTGATLGEQYF.

The rearrangement joins TRBV28 to TRBJ1-3, with 10 bases aligning to TRBD1. Germline CDR1 MDHEN, CDR2 SYDVKM. V gave up 5 bases and J gave up 4 bases; unmatched junction bases: 5. The CDR3 consists of 15 residues. The CDR3 DNA reads as TGTGCCAGCAGTCGACAGGGGGCGCGCGGAAACACCATATATTTT. Its protein is CASSRQGARGNTIYF.

The CDR3, as DNA: TGTGCCAGCACGTCGGGAAGCAATCAGCCCCAGCATTTT. Its translation is CASTSGSNQPQHF. This chain links TRBV28 with TRBJ1-5; D uncertain. Trimming shortened V by 7 bases and J by 1 base, and 8 bases separated the two germline ends. The germline gives CDR1 MDHEN, CDR2 SYDVKM. The CDR3 extends over 13 amino acids. Full variable domain (remainder filled in from reference TRBV28 and TRBJ1-5): DVKVTQSSRYLVKRTGEKVFLECVQDMDHENMFWYRQDPGLGLRLIYFSYDVKMKEKGDIPEGYSVSREKKERFSLILESASTNQTSMYLCASTSGSNQPQHFGDGTRLSIL.

This clone has more than one count but fewer than ten. A junction end diverges from the germline sequence, so it may reflect a read error. The chain recombines TRBV20-1 with TRBJ1-1; D gene uncertain. CDR3 size: 11 residues. In germline, CDR1 is DFQATT, CDR2 SNEGSKA (reference sequence). The CDR3 DNA is TGCAGTGCCAGAGACATCACTGAAGCTTTCTTT. Translating it yields CSARDITEAFF.

The J gene is TRBJ2-7, the V gene TRBV6-2 or TRBV6-3; 8 nucleotides line up with TRBD2. J lost 4 bases, V lost 6 bases, and 8 bases had no gene match. The germline gives CDR1 MNHEY, CDR2 SVGEGT. The CDR3 loop spans 14 amino acids. CDR3 nucleotide sequence: TGTGCCAGCAGCAACGGGAGGGCCCCGTACGAGCAGTACTTC. It specifies CASSNGRAPYEQYF.

CDR3 residues: CASSLDSSQAFF. CDR3 DNA sequence: TGCGCCAGCAGCTTGGATAGTAGCCAAGCTTTCTTT. The gene calls are TRBV5-1 and TRBJ1-1, with unresolved D. The V gene lost 0 bases and the J gene lost 9 bases, with 9 bases spanning the gap. Germline lookup yields CDR1 SGHRS and CDR2 YFSETQ. The CDR3 totals 12 residues.

The rearrangement joins TRBV10-1 to TRBJ2-5, with 7 bases aligning to TRBD1. The V segment lost 9 bases and the J segment 2 bases; nucleotides outside the gene matches: 6. The CDR3 consists of 13 residues. Per the germline V gene, CDR1 is WNHNN and CDR2 is SYGVQD (reference sequence). Here the CDR3 DNA reads TGCGCCAGTTCGGGACAGTATCAAGAGACCCAGTACTTC. Translation: CASSGQYQETQYF.

The CDR3 here is CASSPGQGPDGDGYTF. CDR3 in DNA: TGCGCCAGCAGCCCGGGACAGGGACCCGACGGGGATGGCTACACCTTC. The V and J genes are TRBV4-1 and TRBJ1-2; 9 positions agree with TRBD1. The germline V gene has CDR1 MGHRA and CDR2 YSYEKL. The CDR3 is 16 residues long. Trimming took 4 bases from V and 6 from J; bases not matched to a gene: 12.

This chain uses TRBV12-5 with TRBJ1-2; 7 nucleotides agree with TRBD1. In germline, CDR1 is LGHNT, CDR2 FRNRAP. V trimming: 5 bases; J trimming: 6 bases; junction bases outside the gene matches: 18. The CDR3 is 17 amino acids. CDR3 sequence reads: CASGPLVRNRGSNGYTF. The CDR3 DNA is TGTGCTAGTGGTCCGTTGGTACGTAACAGGGGAAGTAATGGCTACACCTTC.

This rearrangement joins TRBV19 to TRBJ2-2, with D possibly being TRBD1 (5 bases). Germline CDR1 LNHDA, CDR2 SQIVND (reference sequence). Trimming took off 6 bases at V and 1 base at J, with 12 bases between the two ends. This CDR3 comprises 15 residues. The CDR3 protein is CASRSLDRNTGELFF. CDR3 nucleotides: TGTGCCAGTAGATCCCTCGACAGGAACACCGGGGAGCTGTTTTTT.

This chain joins TRBV12-3 or TRBV12-4 and TRBJ1-5; a possible D gene is TRBD1 (6 bases). This CDR3 is built from 13 residues. V gave up 5 bases and J gave up 5 bases, with 10 bases separating them. The CDR3 DNA reads as TGTGCCAGCAGTGTCAGGGGTGATCAGCCCCAGCATTTT. It translates to CASSVRGDQPQHF.

There are a few counts of this clone. The V call is TRBV15, the J call TRBJ1-6; D is undetermined. Germline loops: CDR1 LNHNV, CDR2 YYDKDF (reference sequence). V shed 0 bases and J shed 6 bases, with 9 bases lying between them. This CDR3 is 15 amino acids long. The CDR3 loop is CATSRDKQSNSPLHF. The DNA of the CDR3 is TGTGCCACCAGCAGAGATAAACAGAGTAATTCACCCCTCCACTTT.

The V and J genes are TRBV29-1 and TRBJ1-2; 12 nucleotides match TRBD1. The ends lost 7 bases at V and 7 bases at J; junction bases unmatched: 16. The V gene's germline CDR1 is SQVTM and CDR2 ANQGSEA. This CDR3 contains 16 residues. In DNA form, the CDR3 reads TGCAGCGCCGAGGGTCGGGACAGGGGGCAATACGTTGGCTACACCTTC. It encodes CSAEGRDRGQYVGYTF.

This clone showed up just a few times. This chain joins TRBV19 and TRBJ1-2, with TRBD1 matching over 10 bases. There are 13 residues in the CDR3. V lost 10 bases, J lost 4 bases, and 6 bases stayed unmatched. Germline CDR1 and CDR2: LNHDA and SQIVND (reference sequence). The CDR3 DNA is TGTGCCACCCGACAGGGGGCTGTCTATGGCTACACCTTC. Translating it yields CATRQGAVYGYTF.

CDR3 in amino acids: CASSRQGTGELFF. In DNA form, the CDR3 reads TGTGCCAGCAGTCGACAGGGAACCGGGGAGCTGTTTTTT. J is TRBJ2-2 and V is TRBV12-3 or TRBV12-4; 7 nucleotides agree with TRBD1. The CDR3 extends over 13 amino acids. With 5 bases clipped from V and 5 bases from J, the junction kept 2 bases outside the gene matches.